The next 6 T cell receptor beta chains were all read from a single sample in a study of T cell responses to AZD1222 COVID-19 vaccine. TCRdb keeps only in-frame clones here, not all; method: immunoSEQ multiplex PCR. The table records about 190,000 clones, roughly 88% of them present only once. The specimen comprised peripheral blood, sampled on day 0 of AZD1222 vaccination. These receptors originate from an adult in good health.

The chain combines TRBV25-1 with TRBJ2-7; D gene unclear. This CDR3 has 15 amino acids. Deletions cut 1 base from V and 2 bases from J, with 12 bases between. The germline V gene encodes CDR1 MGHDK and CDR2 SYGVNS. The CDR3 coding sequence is TGTGCCAGCAGTGAATTTGGAACTCCGACCTACGAGCAGTACTTC. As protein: CASSEFGTPTYEQYF.

CDR3 residues: CASSLSGKNTEAFF. In DNA, the CDR3 is TGTGCCAGCAGTTTATCAGGCAAGAACACTGAAGCTTTCTTT. The chain is built from TRBV28 and TRBJ1-1; D ambiguous. This CDR3 is built from 14 residues. Germline assignment: CDR1 MDHEN and CDR2 SYDVKM. Trimming shortened V by 1 base and J by 1 base, and 7 bases separated the two germline ends. Using reference TRBV28 and TRBJ1-1 for the parts outside the CDR3, the full variable domain is DVKVTQSSRYLVKRTGEKVFLECVQDMDHENMFWYRQDPGLGLRLIYFSYDVKMKEKGDIPEGYSVSREKKERFSLILESASTNQTSMYLCASSLSGKNTEAFFGQGTRLTVV.

CDR3 in amino acids: CASSFYSGNTIYF. The CDR3 coding sequence is TGTGCCAGCAGTTTCTACAGTGGAAACACCATATATTTT. V and J are TRBV12-3 or TRBV12-4 and TRBJ1-3; D gene unclear. Trimming cost V 3 bases and J 3 bases, with 6 bases left between them. This CDR3 has 13 amino acids.

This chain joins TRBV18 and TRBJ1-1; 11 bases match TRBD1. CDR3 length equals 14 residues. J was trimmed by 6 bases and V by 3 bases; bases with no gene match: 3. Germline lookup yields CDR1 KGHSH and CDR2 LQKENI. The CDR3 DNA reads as TGTGCCAGCTCACCCCGGGACAGGGGGGCTGAAGCTTTCTTT. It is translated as CASSPRDRGAEAFF.

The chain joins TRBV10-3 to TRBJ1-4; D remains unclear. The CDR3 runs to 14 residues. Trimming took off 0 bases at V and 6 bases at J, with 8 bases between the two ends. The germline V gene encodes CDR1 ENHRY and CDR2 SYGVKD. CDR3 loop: CAISESPAYEKLFF. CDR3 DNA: TGTGCCATCAGTGAGTCGCCAGCGTATGAAAAACTGTTTTTT.

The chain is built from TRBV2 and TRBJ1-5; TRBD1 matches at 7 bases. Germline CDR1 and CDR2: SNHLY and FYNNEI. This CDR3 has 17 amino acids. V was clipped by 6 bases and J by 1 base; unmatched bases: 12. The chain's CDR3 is CASRKLRGGQSNQPQHF. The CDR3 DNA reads TGTGCCAGCAGAAAGCTCCGAGGGGGACAGAGCAATCAGCCCCAGCATTTT.